Listed below are T cell receptor beta chains from one sample, sequenced in a study of sequential checkpoint blockade in melanoma. TCRdb's copy holds only in-frame clones and misses some; the assay was immunoSEQ multiplex PCR. Among approximately 28,000 clones, approximately 86% were seen once, and the ten largest hold about a sixth. The sequencing here drew on CD8+ T cells sorted from blood (inferred from file names), taken from a patient given nivolumab and ipilimumab in sequence. These receptors were taken from a human donor with melanoma. Each CDR3 is given with its conserved first and last residue. D genes are given only for firm matches. Not all rows give a size; the values are once, few, many and, for expanded clones, a class.

cdr3_aa cdr3_nt j_call clone_size v_call d_call
CASSAKDRNSYNSPLHF TGTGCCAGCAGCGCCAAGGACAGAAACTCCTATAATTCACCCCTCCACTTT TRBJ1-6 NA TRBV9 NA
CASSSPTRRELFF TGTGCCAGCAGCTCCCCTACCCGCAGGGAGCTGTTTTTT TRBJ2-2 NA TRBV7-9 NA
CASSLSLEQYF TGTGCCAGCAGCTTAAGCCTCGAGCAGTACTTC TRBJ2-7 NA TRBV7-9 NA
CASSLSFNEQYF TGTGCCAGCAGCTTATCTTTTAACGAGCAGTACTTC TRBJ2-7 NA TRBV5-6 NA
CASSFITSGGEQFF TGTGCCAGCAGCTTTATTACTAGCGGAGGGGAGCAGTTCTTC TRBJ2-1 NA TRBV5-8 TRBD2
CASSLGRAGVGEQFF TGTGCCAGCAGCTTAGGTCGAGCGGGAGTCGGTGAGCAGTTCTTC TRBJ2-1 NA TRBV7-9 TRBD2
CASSDGQGSGYTF TGTGCCAGTAGTGACGGGCAGGGTAGTGGCTACACCTTC TRBJ1-2 few TRBV19 NA
CASNDGGGRKNTGELFF TGTGCCAGCAACGATGGGGGGGGAAGAAAGAACACCGGGGAGCTGTTTTTT TRBJ2-2 once TRBV9 TRBD2
CATHGQYATNEKLFF TGTGCCACTCATGGACAGTATGCAACTAATGAAAAACTGTTTTTT TRBJ1-4 NA TRBV2 NA
CASSQGQGLNTGELFF TGCGCCAGCAGCCAAGGTCAGGGGCTGAACACCGGGGAGCTGTTTTTT TRBJ2-2 NA TRBV4-3 NA
CASSYTTSGSNEQFF TGTGCCAGCAGCTATACCACTAGCGGGAGCAATGAGCAGTTCTTC TRBJ2-1 NA TRBV7-3 TRBD2
CASSLEDRPRTDTQYF TGTGCCAGCAGCTTGGAGGACAGGCCGAGGACAGATACGCAGTATTTT TRBJ2-3 NA TRBV5-7 TRBD1
CASSLTENYGYTF TGTGCCAGCAGCCTGACGGAGAACTATGGCTACACCTTC TRBJ1-2 NA TRBV27 NA
CASSSAGVSYNEQFF TGTGCCAGCAGCTCAGCGGGCGTATCCTACAATGAGCAGTTCTTC TRBJ2-1 NA TRBV7-9 NA
CASSPQSTRVNGYTF TGCGCCAGCAGCCCTCAATCAACCCGGGTGAATGGCTACACCTTC TRBJ1-2 NA TRBV4-3 NA
CASSAGSTDTQYF TGTGCCAGCAGTGCAGGGAGCACAGATACGCAGTATTTT TRBJ2-3 NA TRBV7-7 NA
CASSQDQGMNTEAFF TGCGCCAGCAGCCAAGATCAGGGGATGAACACTGAAGCTTTCTTT TRBJ1-1 NA TRBV4-3 NA
CAIDPGLAISDEQYF TGTGCCATCGACCCGGGACTAGCGATCTCGGACGAGCAGTACTTC TRBJ2-7 NA TRBV6-4 TRBD2
CASSLEDRGPSPLHF TGTGCCAGCAGCTTGGAGGACAGGGGCCCATCACCCCTCCACTTT TRBJ1-6 NA TRBV5-5 TRBD1
CASSLAGNYEQYF TGTGCCAGCAGCTTGGCGGGGAACTACGAGCAGTACTTC TRBJ2-7 few TRBV13 NA
CASATGSNEQYF TGTGCCAGCGCAACAGGGTCCAACGAGCAGTACTTC TRBJ2-7 NA TRBV28 NA
CASSPRTGRGDGYTF TGTGCCAGCAGTCCCAGGACAGGGAGGGGCGATGGCTACACCTTC TRBJ1-2 NA TRBV27 TRBD1
CASSPERVDTEAFF TGTGCCAGCAGTCCCGAGAGGGTGGACACTGAAGCTTTCTTT TRBJ1-1 NA TRBV5-6 NA
CASSQDLAGGPYNEQFF TGCGCCAGCAGCCAAGATTTGGCGGGGGGGCCTTACAATGAGCAGTTCTTC TRBJ2-1 NA TRBV4-3 TRBD2
CASSMGTDNYGYTF TGTGCCAGTAGTATGGGGACAGACAACTATGGCTACACCTTC TRBJ1-2 few TRBV19 TRBD1
CASSIGQAGFGFDTQYF TGTGCCAGTAGTATTGGGCAAGCGGGCTTCGGGTTCGATACGCAGTATTTT TRBJ2-3 NA TRBV19 NA
CASATGAYGQETQYF TGTGCCAGTGCGACTGGAGCTTATGGCCAAGAGACCCAGTACTTC TRBJ2-5 NA TRBV7-3 NA
CASSKWGQGPYEQYF TGTGCCAGCAGTAAGTGGGGACAGGGGCCCTACGAGCAGTACTTC TRBJ2-7 NA TRBV2 TRBD1
CASSQGQGVFNEQFF TGCGCCAGCAGCCAAGGACAGGGGGTCTTTAATGAGCAGTTCTTC TRBJ2-1 NA TRBV4-1 TRBD1
CASSVAGGHQETQYF TGTGCCAGCAGCGTAGCGGGGGGCCACCAAGAGACCCAGTACTTC TRBJ2-5 NA TRBV9 NA
CASSFNSGRTEQFF TGTGCCAGCAGTTTCAATAGCGGGAGGACTGAGCAGTTCTTC TRBJ2-1 NA TRBV6-5 TRBD2
CASSIQGANEAFF TGTGCCAGTAGTATCCAGGGGGCGAATGAAGCTTTCTTT TRBJ1-1 NA TRBV19 TRBD1